Included here is one T cell receptor (beta chain) sequence, with context. Its antigen remains unidentified. At one boundary the junction diverges from the germline segment, which might be a read error. This sample was taken from a study of tumor and adjacent non-tumor tissue in lung cancer. The wider study: The patients, 10 to 11 men and about 5 women, were about 30 to 85 with stage I to III disease. Whole-study results and caveats: Tumor repertoires had a smaller top 100 clone share than normal lung.

TCRbeta libraries were built with three rounds of nested PCR, modified from ARM-PCR. TCRdb itself ran the multiplex PCR reads through MiXCR, one entry per CDR3 protein. Of roughly 82,000 distinct CDR3 sequences detected, approximately 73% appear once; the ten largest clones hold 21%. RNA was extracted from bulk tissue without any cell sorting. More than 3 cm separated this lung sample from the edge of the tumor. The clonotype originates from a woman aged 45-59 years with non-small cell lung cancer. Sequencing was done on a sample of distant non-tumor lung tissue.

The CDR3 DNA follows: TGTGCCAGCAGCCAAGTTCCCTGGTGCAATCAGCCCCAGCATTTT. It encodes CASSQVPWCNQPQHF. The chain couples TRBV4-1 to TRBJ1-5, with no clear D. Germline assignment: CDR1 MGHRA and CDR2 YSYEKL. The CDR3 covers 15 residues.